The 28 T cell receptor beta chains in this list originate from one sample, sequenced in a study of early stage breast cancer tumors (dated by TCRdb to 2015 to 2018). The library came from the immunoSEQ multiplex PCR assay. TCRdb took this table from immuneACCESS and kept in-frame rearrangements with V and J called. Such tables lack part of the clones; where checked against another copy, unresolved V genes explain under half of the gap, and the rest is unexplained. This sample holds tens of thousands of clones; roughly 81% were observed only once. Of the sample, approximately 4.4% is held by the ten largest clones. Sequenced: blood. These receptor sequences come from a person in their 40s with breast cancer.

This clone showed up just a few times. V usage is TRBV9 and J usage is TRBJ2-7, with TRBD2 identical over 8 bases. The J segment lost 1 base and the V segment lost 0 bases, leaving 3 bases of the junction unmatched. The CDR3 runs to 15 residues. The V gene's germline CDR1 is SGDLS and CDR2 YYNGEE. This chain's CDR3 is CASSVGLATSYEQYF. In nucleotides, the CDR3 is TGTGCCAGCAGCGTAGGACTAGCGACATCCTACGAGCAGTACTTC.

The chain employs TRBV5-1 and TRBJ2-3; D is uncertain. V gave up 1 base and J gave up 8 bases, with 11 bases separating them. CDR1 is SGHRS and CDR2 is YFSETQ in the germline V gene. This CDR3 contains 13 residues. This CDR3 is CASSLSETGTQYF. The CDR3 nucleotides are TGCGCCAGCAGCTTGTCTGAAACTGGTACGCAGTATTTT.

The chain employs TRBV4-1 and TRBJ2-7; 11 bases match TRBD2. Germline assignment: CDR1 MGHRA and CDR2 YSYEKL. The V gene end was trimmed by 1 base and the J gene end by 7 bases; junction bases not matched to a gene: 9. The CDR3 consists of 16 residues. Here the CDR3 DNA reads TGCGCCAGCAGCCAAGTTGGGCTAGCGGGAGGAGGAGAGCAGTACTTC. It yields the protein CASSQVGLAGGGEQYF.

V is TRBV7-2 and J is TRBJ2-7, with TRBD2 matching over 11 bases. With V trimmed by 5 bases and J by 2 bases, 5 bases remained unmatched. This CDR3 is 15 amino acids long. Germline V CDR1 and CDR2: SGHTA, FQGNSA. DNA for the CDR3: TGTGCCAGCAGCGCAACTAGCGGGAGAGCCTACGAGCAGTACTTC. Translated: CASSATSGRAYEQYF.

CDR3 amino acids: CASSGWDWEGYNEQFF. The CDR3, as DNA: TGTGCCAGCAGCGGATGGGACTGGGAGGGGTACAATGAGCAGTTCTTC. The chain joins TRBV7-8 to TRBJ2-1; 7 nucleotides agree with TRBD2. V gave up 5 bases and J gave up 4 bases; unmatched junction bases: 11. CDR1 SGHVS and CDR2 FQNEAQ come from the germline V gene. CDR3 length equals 16 residues.

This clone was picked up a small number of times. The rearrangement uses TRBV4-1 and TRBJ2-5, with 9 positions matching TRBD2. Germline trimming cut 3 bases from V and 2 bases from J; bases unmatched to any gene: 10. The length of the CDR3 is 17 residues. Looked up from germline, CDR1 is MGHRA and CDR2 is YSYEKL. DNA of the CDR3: TGCGCCAGCAGCCATGGAAATAGCGGGAGCTCGCAAGAGACCCAGTACTTC. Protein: CASSHGNSGSSQETQYF.

DNA for the CDR3: TGTGCCAGCAGCTTGGCTAGCGGGAGTGGAGATGAGCAGTTCTTC. This codes for CASSLASGSGDEQFF. This sequence joins TRBV5-4 and TRBJ2-1; 10 bases are shared with TRBD2. J was trimmed by 8 bases and V by 0 bases; bases with no gene match: 5. Germline V gene lookup returns CDR1 SGHNT and CDR2 YYREEE (reference sequence). The CDR3 extends over 15 amino acids.

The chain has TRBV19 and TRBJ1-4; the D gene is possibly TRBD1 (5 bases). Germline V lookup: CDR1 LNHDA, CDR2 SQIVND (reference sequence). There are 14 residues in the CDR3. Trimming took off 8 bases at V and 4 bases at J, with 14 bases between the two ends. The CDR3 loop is CASSPTGFNEKLFF. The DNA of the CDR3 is TGTGCCAGTTCCCCTACAGGATTTAATGAAAAACTGTTTTTT.

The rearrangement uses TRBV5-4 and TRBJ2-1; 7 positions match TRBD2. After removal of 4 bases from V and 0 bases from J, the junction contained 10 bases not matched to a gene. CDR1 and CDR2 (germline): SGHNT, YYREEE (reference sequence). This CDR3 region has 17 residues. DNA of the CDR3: TGTGCCAGCAGCAGGGGTAGCGGGTTGAGCTCCTACAATGAGCAGTTCTTC. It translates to CASSRGSGLSSYNEQFF.

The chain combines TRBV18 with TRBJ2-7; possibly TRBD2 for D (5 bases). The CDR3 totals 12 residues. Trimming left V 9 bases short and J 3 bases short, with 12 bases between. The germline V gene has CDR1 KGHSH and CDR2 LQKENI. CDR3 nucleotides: TGTGCCAGTACCCTGGGAGACTACGAGCAGTACTTC. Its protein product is CASTLGDYEQYF.

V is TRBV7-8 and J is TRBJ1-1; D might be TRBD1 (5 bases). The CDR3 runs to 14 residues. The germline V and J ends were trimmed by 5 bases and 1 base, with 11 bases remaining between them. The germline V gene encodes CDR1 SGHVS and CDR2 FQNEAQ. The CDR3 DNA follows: TGTGCCAGCAGCCGAGGGGCTTCGAACACTGAAGCTTTCTTT. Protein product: CASSRGASNTEAFF.

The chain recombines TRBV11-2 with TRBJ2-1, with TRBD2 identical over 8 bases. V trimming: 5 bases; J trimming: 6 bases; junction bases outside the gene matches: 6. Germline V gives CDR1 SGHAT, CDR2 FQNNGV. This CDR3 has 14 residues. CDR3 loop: CASSLSGTLNEQFF. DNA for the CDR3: TGTGCCAGCAGCCTTAGCGGGACTCTCAATGAGCAGTTCTTC.

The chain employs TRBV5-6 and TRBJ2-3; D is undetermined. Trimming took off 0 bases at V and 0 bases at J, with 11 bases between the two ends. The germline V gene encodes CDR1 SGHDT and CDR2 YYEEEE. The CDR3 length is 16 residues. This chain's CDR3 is CASSLAVGPSTDTQYF. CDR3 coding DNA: TGTGCCAGCAGCTTGGCCGTGGGCCCAAGCACAGATACGCAGTATTTT.

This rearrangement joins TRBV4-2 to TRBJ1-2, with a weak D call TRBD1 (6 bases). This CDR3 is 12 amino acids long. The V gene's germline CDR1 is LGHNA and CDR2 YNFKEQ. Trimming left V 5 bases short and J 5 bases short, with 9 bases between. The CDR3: CASSAQGYGYTF. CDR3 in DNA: TGTGCCAGCAGCGCACAGGGATATGGCTACACCTTC.

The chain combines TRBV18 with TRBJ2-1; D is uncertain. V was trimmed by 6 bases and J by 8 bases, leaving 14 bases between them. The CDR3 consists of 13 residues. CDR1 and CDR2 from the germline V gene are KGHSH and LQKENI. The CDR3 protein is CASSPPTGDEQFF. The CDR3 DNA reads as TGTGCCAGCTCGCCCCCGACTGGCGATGAGCAGTTCTTC.

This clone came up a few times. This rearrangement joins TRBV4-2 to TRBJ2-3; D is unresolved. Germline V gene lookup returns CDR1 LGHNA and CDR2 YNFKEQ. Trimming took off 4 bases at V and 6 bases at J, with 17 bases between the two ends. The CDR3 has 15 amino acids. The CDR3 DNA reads TGTGCCAGCAGCCCACGTCTGAATCTTGGGGATACGCAGTATTTT. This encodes CASSPRLNLGDTQYF.

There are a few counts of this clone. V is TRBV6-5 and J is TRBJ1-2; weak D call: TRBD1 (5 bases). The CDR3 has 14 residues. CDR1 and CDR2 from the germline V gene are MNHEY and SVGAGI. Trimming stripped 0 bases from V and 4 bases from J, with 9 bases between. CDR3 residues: CASSYSGVGYGYTF. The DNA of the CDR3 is TGTGCCAGCAGTTACTCAGGGGTGGGCTATGGCTACACCTTC.

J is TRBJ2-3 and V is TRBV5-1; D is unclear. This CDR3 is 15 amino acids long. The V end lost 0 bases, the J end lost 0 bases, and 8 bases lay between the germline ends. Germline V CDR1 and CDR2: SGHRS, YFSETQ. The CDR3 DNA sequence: TGCGCCAGCAGCTTGGCCGCCCCTAGCACAGATACGCAGTATTTT. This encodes CASSLAAPSTDTQYF.

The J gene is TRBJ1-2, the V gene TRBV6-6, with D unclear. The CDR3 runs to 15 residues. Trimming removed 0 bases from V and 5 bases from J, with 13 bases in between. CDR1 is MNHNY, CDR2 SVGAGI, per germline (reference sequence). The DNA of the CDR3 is TGTGCCAGCAGTTACTCTGGACGGGCCGAATATGGCTACACCTTC. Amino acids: CASSYSGRAEYGYTF.

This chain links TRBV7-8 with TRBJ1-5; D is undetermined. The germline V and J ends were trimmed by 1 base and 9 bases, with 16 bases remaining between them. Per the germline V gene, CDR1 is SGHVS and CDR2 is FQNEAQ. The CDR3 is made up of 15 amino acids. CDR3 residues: CASSLVYAGTGPQHF. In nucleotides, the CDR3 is TGTGCCAGCAGCTTAGTTTATGCGGGCACCGGGCCCCAGCATTTT.

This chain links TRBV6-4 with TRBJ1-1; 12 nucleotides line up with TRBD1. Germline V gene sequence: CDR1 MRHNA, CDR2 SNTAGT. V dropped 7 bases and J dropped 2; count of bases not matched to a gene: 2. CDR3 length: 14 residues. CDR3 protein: CASKGQGANTEAFF. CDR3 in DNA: TGTGCCAGCAAGGGACAGGGGGCAAACACTGAAGCTTTCTTT.

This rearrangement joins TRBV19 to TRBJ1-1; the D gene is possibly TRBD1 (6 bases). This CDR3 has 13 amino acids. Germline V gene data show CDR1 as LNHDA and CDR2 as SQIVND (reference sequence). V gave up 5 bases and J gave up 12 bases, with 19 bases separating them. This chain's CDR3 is CASSPQGQGGTFF. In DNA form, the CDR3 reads TGTGCCAGTAGTCCCCAGGGGCAGGGTGGGACTTTCTTT. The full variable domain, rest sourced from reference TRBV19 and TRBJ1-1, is DGGITQSPKYLFRKEGQNVTLSCEQNLNHDAMYWYRQDPGQGLRLIYYSQIVNDFQKGDIAEGYSVSREKKESFPLTVTSAQKNPTAFYLCASSPQGQGGTFFGQGTRLTVV.

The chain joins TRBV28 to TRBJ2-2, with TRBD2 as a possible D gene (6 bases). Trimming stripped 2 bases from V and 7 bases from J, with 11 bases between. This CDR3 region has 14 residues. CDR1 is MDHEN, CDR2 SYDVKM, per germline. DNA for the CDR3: TGTGCCAGCAGTTTAGTTAGGGAGGTCGGGGAGCTGTTTTTT. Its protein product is CASSLVREVGELFF.

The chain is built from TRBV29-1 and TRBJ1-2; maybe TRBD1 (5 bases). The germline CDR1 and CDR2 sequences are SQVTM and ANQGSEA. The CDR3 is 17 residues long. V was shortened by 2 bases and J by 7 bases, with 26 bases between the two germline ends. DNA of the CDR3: TGCAGCGTTGAAAGTTTGGGGCAGGGAAGTGGGACGGGTGGCTACACCTTC. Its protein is CSVESLGQGSGTGGYTF.

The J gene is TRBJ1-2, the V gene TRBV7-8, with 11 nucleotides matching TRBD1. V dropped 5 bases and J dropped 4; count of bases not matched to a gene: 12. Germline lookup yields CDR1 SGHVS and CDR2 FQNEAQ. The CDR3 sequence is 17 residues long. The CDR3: CASSPRTGQGALYGYTF. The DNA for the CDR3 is TGTGCCAGCAGCCCAAGAACTGGACAGGGGGCCCTCTATGGCTACACCTTC. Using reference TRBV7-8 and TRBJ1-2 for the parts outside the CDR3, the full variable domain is GAGVSQSPRYKVAKRGQDVALRCDPISGHVSLFWYQQALGQGPEFLTYFQNEAQLDKSGLPSDRFFAERPEGSVSTLKIQRTQQEDSAVYLCASSPRTGQGALYGYTFGSGTRLTVV.

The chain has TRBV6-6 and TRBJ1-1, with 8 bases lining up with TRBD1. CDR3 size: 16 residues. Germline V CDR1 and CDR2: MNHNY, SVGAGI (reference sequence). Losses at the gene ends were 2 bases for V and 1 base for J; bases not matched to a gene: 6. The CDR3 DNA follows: TGTGCCAGCAGTTACAAATCCGGGACAGGGAACACTGAAGCTTTCTTT. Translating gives CASSYKSGTGNTEAFF.

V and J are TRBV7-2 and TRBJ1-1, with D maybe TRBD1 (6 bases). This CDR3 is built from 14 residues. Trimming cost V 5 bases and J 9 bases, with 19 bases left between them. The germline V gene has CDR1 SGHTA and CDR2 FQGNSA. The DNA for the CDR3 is TGTGCCAGCAGCGAATTCAGGACAGTTACTCAAGCTTTCTTT. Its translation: CASSEFRTVTQAFF.

The chain's CDR3 is CASSSGRHTYNEQFF. DNA of the CDR3: TGTGCCAGCAGCTCCGGGAGACACACATACAATGAGCAGTTCTTC. The chain links TRBV7-2 to TRBJ2-1; tentatively, D is TRBD2 (6 bases). The V and J ends lost 4 bases and 4 bases respectively, with 14 bases between them. The CDR3 is made up of 15 amino acids. CDR1 is SGHTA, CDR2 FQGNSA, per germline. The full variable domain, completed using reference TRBV7-2 and TRBJ2-1, is GAGVSQSPSNKVTEKGKDVELRCDPISGHTALYWYRQSLGQGLEFLIYFQGNSAPDKSGLPSDRFSAERTGGSVSTLTIQRTQQEDSAVYLCASSSGRHTYNEQFFGPGTRLTVL.